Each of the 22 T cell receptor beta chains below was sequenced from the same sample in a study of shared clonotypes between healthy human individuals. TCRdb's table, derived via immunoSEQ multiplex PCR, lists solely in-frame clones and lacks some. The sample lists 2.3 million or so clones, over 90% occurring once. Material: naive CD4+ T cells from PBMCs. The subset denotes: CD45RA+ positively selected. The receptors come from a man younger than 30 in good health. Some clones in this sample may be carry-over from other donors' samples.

The chain's CDR3 is CASRTGLAVYNEQFF. The CDR3 bases are TGTGCCAGTAGGACGGGACTAGCGGTCTACAATGAGCAGTTCTTC. The chain recombines TRBV19 with TRBJ2-1; 11 nucleotides line up with TRBD2. There are 15 residues in the CDR3. J was trimmed by 3 bases and V by 6 bases; bases with no gene match: 4. Germline-derived CDR1 and CDR2 are LNHDA and SQIVND (reference sequence). The full variable domain, with the rest looked up from reference TRBV19 and TRBJ2-1, is DGGITQSPKYLFRKEGQNVTLSCEQNLNHDAMYWYRQDPGQGLRLIYYSQIVNDFQKGDIAEGYSVSREKKESFPLTVTSAQKNPTAFYLCASRTGLAVYNEQFFGPGTRLTVL.

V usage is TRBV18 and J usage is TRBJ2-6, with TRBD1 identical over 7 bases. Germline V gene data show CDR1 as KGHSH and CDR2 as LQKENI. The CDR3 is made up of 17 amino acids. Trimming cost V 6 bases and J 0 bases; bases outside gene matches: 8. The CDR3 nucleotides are TGTGCCAGCTCCCTCCTGACAGGGTTCTCTGGGGCCAACGTCCTGACTTTC. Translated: CASSLLTGFSGANVLTF. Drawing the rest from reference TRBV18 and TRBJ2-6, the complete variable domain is NAGVMQNPRHLVRRRGQEARLRCSPMKGHSHVYWYRQLPEEGLKFMVYLQKENIIDESGMPKERFSAEFPKEGPSILRIQQVVRGDSAAYFCASSLLTGFSGANVLTFGAGSRLTVL.

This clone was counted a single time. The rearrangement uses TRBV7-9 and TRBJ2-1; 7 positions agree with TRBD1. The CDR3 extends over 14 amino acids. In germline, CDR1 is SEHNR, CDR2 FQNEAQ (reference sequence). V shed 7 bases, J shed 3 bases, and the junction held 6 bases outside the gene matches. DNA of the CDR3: TGTGCCAGCACCCAAACAGGGGACTACAATGAGCAGTTCTTC. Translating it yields CASTQTGDYNEQFF.

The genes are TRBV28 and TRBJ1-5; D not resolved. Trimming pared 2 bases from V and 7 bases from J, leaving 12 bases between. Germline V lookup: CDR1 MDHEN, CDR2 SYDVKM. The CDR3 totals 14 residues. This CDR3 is CASSLAGRRQPQHF. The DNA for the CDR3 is TGTGCCAGCAGTTTAGCGGGAAGGCGACAGCCCCAGCATTTT.

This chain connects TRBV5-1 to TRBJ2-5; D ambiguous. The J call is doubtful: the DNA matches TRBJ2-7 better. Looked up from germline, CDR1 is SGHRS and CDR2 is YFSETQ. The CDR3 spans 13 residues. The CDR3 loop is CASSSDRSYEQYF. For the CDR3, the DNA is TGCGCCAGCAGCTCGGACCGCTCCTACGAGCAGTACTTC.

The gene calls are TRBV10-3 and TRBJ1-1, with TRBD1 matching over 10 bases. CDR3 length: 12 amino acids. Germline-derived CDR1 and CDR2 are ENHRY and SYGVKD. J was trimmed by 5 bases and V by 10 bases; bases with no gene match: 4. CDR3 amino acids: CASADRGTEAFF. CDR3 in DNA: TGTGCCAGCGCGGACAGGGGGACTGAAGCTTTCTTT.

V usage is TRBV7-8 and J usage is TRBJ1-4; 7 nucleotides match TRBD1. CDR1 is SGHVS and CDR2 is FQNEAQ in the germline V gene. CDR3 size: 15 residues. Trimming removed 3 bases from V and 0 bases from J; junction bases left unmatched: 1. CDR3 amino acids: CASSFRGATNEKLFF. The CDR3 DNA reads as TGTGCCAGCAGCTTCAGGGGGGCAACTAATGAAAAACTGTTTTTT.

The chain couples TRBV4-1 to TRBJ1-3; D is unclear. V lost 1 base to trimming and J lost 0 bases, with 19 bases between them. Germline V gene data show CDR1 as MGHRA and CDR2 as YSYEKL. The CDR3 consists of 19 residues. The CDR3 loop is CASSQAGAFWLPSGNTIYF. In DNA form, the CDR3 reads TGCGCCAGCAGCCAAGCTGGCGCATTTTGGTTACCCTCTGGAAACACCATATATTTT.

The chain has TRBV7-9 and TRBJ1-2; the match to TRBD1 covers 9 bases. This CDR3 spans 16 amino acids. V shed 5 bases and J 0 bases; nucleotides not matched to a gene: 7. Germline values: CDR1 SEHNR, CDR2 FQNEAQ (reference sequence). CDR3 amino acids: CASSRTGETSNYGYTF. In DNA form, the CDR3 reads TGTGCCAGCAGCCGGACAGGGGAAACATCTAACTATGGCTACACCTTC.

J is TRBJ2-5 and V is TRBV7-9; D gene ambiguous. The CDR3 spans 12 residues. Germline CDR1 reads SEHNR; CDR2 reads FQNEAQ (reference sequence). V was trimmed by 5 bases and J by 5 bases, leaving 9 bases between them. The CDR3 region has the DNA TGTGCCAGCAGCAATCGGGCCGAGACCCAGTACTTC. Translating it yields CASSNRAETQYF.

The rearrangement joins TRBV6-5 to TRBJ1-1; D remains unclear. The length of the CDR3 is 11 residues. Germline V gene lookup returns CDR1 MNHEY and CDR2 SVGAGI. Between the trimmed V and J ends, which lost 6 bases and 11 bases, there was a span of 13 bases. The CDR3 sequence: CASRRGPRAFF. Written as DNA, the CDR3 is TGTGCCAGCAGGCGCGGGCCTAGGGCTTTCTTT.

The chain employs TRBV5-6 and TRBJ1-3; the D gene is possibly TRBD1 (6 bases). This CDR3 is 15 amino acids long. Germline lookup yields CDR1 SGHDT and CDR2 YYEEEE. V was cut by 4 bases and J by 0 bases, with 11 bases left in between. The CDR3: CASSRGRFSGNTIYF. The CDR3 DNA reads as TGTGCCAGCAGCCGGGGGCGGTTCTCTGGAAACACCATATATTTT.

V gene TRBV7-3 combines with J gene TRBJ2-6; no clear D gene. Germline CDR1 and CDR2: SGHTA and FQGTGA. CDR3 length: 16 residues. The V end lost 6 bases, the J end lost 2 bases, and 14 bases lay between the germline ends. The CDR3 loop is CASSPPRTAGANVLTF. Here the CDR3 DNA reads TGTGCCAGCAGTCCTCCACGGACGGCTGGGGCCAACGTCCTGACTTTC. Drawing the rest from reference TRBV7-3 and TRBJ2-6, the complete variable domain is GAGVSQTPSNKVTEKGKYVELRCDPISGHTALYWYRQSLGQGPEFLIYFQGTGAADDSGLPNDRFFAVRPEGSVSTLKIQRTERGDSAVYLCASSPPRTAGANVLTFGAGSRLTVL.

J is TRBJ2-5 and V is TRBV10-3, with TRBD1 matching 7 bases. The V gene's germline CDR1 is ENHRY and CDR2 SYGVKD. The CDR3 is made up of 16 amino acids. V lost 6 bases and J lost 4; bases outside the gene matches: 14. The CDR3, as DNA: TGTGCCATCAGGGGCGAGGGAACAGGGGTGGGAGAGACCCAGTACTTC. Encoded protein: CAIRGEGTGVGETQYF.

The CDR3 here is CASGSWGEQFF. DNA of the CDR3: TGTGCTAGTGGTTCGTGGGGTGAGCAGTTCTTC. The V call is TRBV12-5, the J call TRBJ2-1; D call uncertain. This CDR3 is built from 11 residues. Trimming shortened V by 4 bases and J by 9 bases, and 7 bases separated the two germline ends. CDR1 is LGHNT, CDR2 FRNRAP, per germline.

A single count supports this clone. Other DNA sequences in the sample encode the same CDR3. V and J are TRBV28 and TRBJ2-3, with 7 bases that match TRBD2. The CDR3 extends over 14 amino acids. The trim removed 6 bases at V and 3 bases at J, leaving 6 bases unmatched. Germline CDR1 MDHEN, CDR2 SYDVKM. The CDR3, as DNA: TGTGCCAGCAGCGGCGGGGGTTTGACAGATACGCAGTATTTT. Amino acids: CASSGGGLTDTQYF. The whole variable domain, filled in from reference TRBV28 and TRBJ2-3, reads DVKVTQSSRYLVKRTGEKVFLECVQDMDHENMFWYRQDPGLGLRLIYFSYDVKMKEKGDIPEGYSVSREKKERFSLILESASTNQTSMYLCASSGGGLTDTQYFGPGTRLTVL.

The CDR3 protein is CASSFTANYGYTF. DNA for the CDR3: TGCGCCAGCAGCTTTACAGCTAACTATGGCTACACCTTC. The chain carries TRBV5-1 and TRBJ1-2; D unclear. This CDR3 has 13 residues. The germline V gene has CDR1 SGHRS and CDR2 YFSETQ. V lost 2 bases and J lost 0, with 5 bases in between. The full variable domain, completed using reference TRBV5-1 and TRBJ1-2, is KAGVTQTPRYLIKTRGQQVTLSCSPISGHRSVSWYQQTPGQGLQFLFEYFSETQRNKGNFPGRFSGRQFSNSRSEMNVSTLELGDSALYLCASSFTANYGYTFGSGTRLTVV.

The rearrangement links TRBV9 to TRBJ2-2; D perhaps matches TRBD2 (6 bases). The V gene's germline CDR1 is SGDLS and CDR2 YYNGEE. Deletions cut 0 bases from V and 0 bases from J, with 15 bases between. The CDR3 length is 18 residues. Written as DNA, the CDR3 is TGTGCCAGCAGCGTAGAAGGATGGTGGGAGGCGAACACCGGGGAGCTGTTTTTT. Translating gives CASSVEGWWEANTGELFF.

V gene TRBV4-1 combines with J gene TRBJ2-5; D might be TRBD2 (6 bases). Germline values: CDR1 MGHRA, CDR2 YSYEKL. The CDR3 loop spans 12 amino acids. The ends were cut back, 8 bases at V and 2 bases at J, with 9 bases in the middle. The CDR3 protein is CASAGRQETQYF. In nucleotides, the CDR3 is TGCGCCAGCGCGGGAAGGCAAGAGACCCAGTACTTC.

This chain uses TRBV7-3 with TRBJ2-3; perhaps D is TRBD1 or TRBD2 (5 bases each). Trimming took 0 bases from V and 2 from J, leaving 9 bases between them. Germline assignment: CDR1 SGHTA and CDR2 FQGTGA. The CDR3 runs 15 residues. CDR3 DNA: TGTGCCAGCAGCTTAACCCCGGGGACCACAGATACGCAGTATTTT. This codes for CASSLTPGTTDTQYF.

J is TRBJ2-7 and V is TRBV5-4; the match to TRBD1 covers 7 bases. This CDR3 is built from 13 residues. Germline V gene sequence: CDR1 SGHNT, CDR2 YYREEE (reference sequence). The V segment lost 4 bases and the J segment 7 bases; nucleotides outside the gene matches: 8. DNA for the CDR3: TGTGCCAGCAGCACCAGGGGGATGGGGGAGCAGTACTTC. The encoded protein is CASSTRGMGEQYF.

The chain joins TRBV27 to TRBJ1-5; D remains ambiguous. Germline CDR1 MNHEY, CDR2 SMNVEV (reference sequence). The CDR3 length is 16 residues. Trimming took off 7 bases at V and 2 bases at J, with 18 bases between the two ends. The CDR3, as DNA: TGTGCCAGCAACTCAGAGTTAGGAAAGGGCAATCAGCCCCAGCATTTT. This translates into CASNSELGKGNQPQHF.